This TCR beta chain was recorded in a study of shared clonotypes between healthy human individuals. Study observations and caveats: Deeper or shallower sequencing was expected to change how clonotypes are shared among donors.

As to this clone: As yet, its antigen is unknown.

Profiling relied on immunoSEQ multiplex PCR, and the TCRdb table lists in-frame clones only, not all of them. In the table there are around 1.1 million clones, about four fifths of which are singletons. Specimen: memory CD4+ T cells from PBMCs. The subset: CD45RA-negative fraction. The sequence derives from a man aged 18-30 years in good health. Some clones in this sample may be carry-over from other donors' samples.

This chain's CDR3 is CASSYSKPPGIPYEQYF. CDR3 DNA sequence: TGTGCCAGCAGTTACTCTAAACCCCCAGGGATCCCCTACGAGCAGTACTTC. This chain connects TRBV6-8 to TRBJ2-7; D perhaps matches TRBD1 (5 bases). The CDR3 contains 17 residues. V was clipped by 0 bases and J by 2 bases, with 17 bases between them. Germline V lookup: CDR1 MNHGY, CDR2 SAAAGT.